This TCR beta chain came from a study of OX40 agonist ivuxolimab in advanced cancers. The study's findings and limits: Average numbers of expanded clones were greater in CD8+ T cells than in CD4+.

This clone was seen just once. No antigen is known for it. Here immunoSEQ multiplex PCR was the method, and the copy in TCRdb shows in-frame clones only, minus some. The profile covers about 20,000 clones, with 86% appearing a single time and nearly 25% taken by the ten largest. The germline V gene has CDR1 MNHEY and CDR2 SMNVEV (reference sequence). Losses at the gene ends were 2 bases for V and 5 bases for J; bases not matched to a gene: 12. The CDR3 runs to 17 residues. This TCR was recovered from an adult with an advanced solid tumor such as melanoma, head and neck, liver or kidney cancer. The sample here was CD4+ or CD8+ T cells sorted from blood, taken in a trial of the OX40 agonist ivuxolimab. V is TRBV27 and J is TRBJ2-3; 8 positions agree with TRBD2. The CDR3 spells CASSLLPGGGHLDTQYF. In DNA form, the CDR3 reads TGTGCCAGCAGTTTACTGCCCGGGGGGGGGCATTTAGATACGCAGTATTTT.